Listed here are 21 T cell receptor beta chains from one sample, sequenced in a study of regulatory T cells in long-lasting Graves disease. Researchers made TCR beta libraries by using iRepertoire HTBI primers and running Arm-PCR on CDR3 regions. In TCRdb, the multiplex PCR reads were re-called with MiXCR into one record per CDR3 protein. The table records fewer than 400,000 distinct CDR3 sequences, 15% to 20% of them present only once. Indicated time point: persistent/refractory GD, antithyroid drugs over 5 years with positive TRAb. The TCR library used RNA extracted from PBMCs. The sample consisted of peripheral blood mononuclear cells (PBMCs), taken when the disease was refractory, from a patient treated with antithyroid drugs. The receptors come from a female donor with Graves disease.

This clonotype has a count of ten or more. V is TRBV11-2 and J is TRBJ2-7, with TRBD2 as a possible D gene (5 bases). The CDR3 is made up of 13 amino acids. Germline-derived CDR1 and CDR2 are SGHAT and FQNNGV. Trimming pared 0 bases from V and 7 bases from J, leaving 10 bases between. The CDR3 sequence is CASSLEERGEQYF. The CDR3 DNA follows: TGTGCCAGCAGCTTAGAGGAGAGAGGGGAGCAGTACTTC.

V usage is TRBV7-9 and J usage is TRBJ1-2; TRBD1 might be the D (5 bases). Trimming removed 4 bases from V and 0 bases from J, with 18 bases in between. Germline loops: CDR1 SEHNR, CDR2 FQNEAQ (reference sequence). CDR3 size: 17 residues. CDR3 region: CASSYNQGLDTNYGYTF. Here the CDR3 DNA reads TGTGCCAGCAGCTATAACCAGGGACTCGACACTAACTATGGCTACACCTTC.

In its sample, this clonotype was seen many times. The V gene is TRBV3-1, the J gene TRBJ1-2; TRBD1 might be the D (6 bases). The V end lost 0 bases, the J end lost 5 bases, and 13 bases lay between the germline ends. This CDR3 contains 15 residues. The germline V gene encodes CDR1 LGHDT and CDR2 YNNKEL (reference sequence). CDR3 sequence reads: CASSQDPGQGYGYTF. CDR3 bases: TGTGCCAGCAGCCAAGATCCGGGGCAGGGGTATGGCTACACCTTC.

This clonotype showed up many times. The chain recombines TRBV11-1 with TRBJ2-5; TRBD1 matches 8 bases. The CDR3 totals 15 residues. Trimming cost V 6 bases and J 6 bases; bases outside gene matches: 12. Per germline, CDR1 SGHAT and CDR2 FQDESV (reference sequence). CDR3 sequence reads: CASSAGGASDKTQYF. As DNA, the CDR3 is TGTGCCAGCAGTGCAGGGGGCGCATCGGACAAGACCCAGTACTTC.

The rearrangement uses TRBV20-1 and TRBJ2-2, with TRBD1 as a possible D gene (6 bases). The CDR3 consists of 16 residues. Trimming left V 0 bases short and J 0 bases short, with 11 bases between. Germline V gives CDR1 DFQATT, CDR2 SNEGSKA (reference sequence). The CDR3 coding sequence is TGCAGTGCTAGAGATGCCAAGGGGGCGAACACCGGGGAGCTGTTTTTT. Its protein product is CSARDAKGANTGELFF.

Remarks on this clonotype: An end of the junction does not agree with germline; a read error may underlie this. This chain joins TRBV20-1 and TRBJ2-4; D could derive from TRBD1 or TRBD2 (5 bases each). Germline-derived CDR1 and CDR2 are DFQATT and SNEGSKA (reference sequence). CDR3 length equals 15 residues. CDR3 DNA sequence: TGCAGTGCAAGAGGGGTGGGAGCCGCCAAAAACATTCAGTACTTC. This codes for CSARGVGAAKNIQYF.

The chain has TRBV14 and TRBJ1-2; 7 nucleotides match TRBD1. Germline lookup yields CDR1 SGHDN and CDR2 FVKESK. V lost 4 bases, J lost 3 bases, and 8 bases stayed unmatched. The length of the CDR3 is 15 residues. The CDR3 nucleotides read TGTGCCAGCAGCCCCCCGGACAGGTCCTACTATGGCTACACCTTC. Protein product: CASSPPDRSYYGYTF.

In its sample, this clonotype was seen a few times. The chain carries TRBV7-9 and TRBJ2-7; 7 bases line up with TRBD1. CDR3 length equals 14 residues. With V trimmed by 0 bases and J by 3 bases, 2 bases remained unmatched. Germline CDR1 and CDR2: SEHNR and FQNEAQ (reference sequence). The CDR3 protein is CASSLAGQHYEQYF. Here the CDR3 DNA reads TGTGCCAGCAGCTTAGCGGGACAGCACTACGAGCAGTACTTC.

The count of this clonotype is one. The CDR3 sequence is CASSPLGGAANEKLFF. In nucleotides, the CDR3 is TGTGCCAGCAGTCCCCTCGGAGGGGCTGCTAATGAAAAACTGTTTTTT. The chain couples TRBV6-2 or TRBV6-3 to TRBJ1-4; perhaps TRBD1 as D (5 bases). V was cut by 5 bases and J by 3 bases, with 16 bases left in between. The CDR3 spans 16 residues. Germline V lookup: CDR1 MNHEY, CDR2 SVGEGT.

This chain connects TRBV6-1 to TRBJ2-6; 12 bases are a match to TRBD1. V was clipped by 6 bases and J by 2 bases; unmatched bases: 5. The germline V gene encodes CDR1 MNHNS and CDR2 SASEGT. The CDR3 length is 17 residues. CDR3 nucleotides: TGTGCCAGCAGCCGAGGGACAGGGGGCGCTGGGGCCAACGTCCTGACTTTC. Its translation: CASSRGTGGAGANVLTF.

As to this clonotype: Mismatch with germline at one junction end may stem from a read error. The chain couples TRBV7-2 to TRBJ1-2, with TRBD1 matching over 7 bases. This CDR3 region has 15 residues. Germline CDR1 and CDR2: SGHTA and FQGNSA. The CDR3 DNA reads as TGTGGCAGCAGCTCCTATCTTGACAGGGACTATGGCTACACCTTC. Protein product: CGSSSYLDRDYGYTF.

The sample holds a few counts of this clonotype. The chain links TRBV24-1 to TRBJ2-2; no clear D gene. The CDR3 runs 14 residues. CDR1 KGHDR and CDR2 SFDVKD come from the germline V gene. Trimming took off 3 bases at V and 6 bases at J, with 10 bases between the two ends. CDR3 residues: CATSDQGSAGELFF. The DNA for the CDR3 is TGTGCCACCAGTGATCAAGGTTCGGCCGGGGAGCTGTTTTTT.

V gene TRBV6-1 combines with J gene TRBJ1-1; TRBD1 is a possible D gene (5 bases). The CDR3 is 14 amino acids. The germline V gene has CDR1 MNHNS and CDR2 SASEGT. Trimming took 7 bases from V and 6 from J, leaving 18 bases between them. In DNA form, the CDR3 reads TGTGCCAGCACACCCCCAGGGTTAATCGCTGAAGCTTTCTTT. Protein sequence: CASTPPGLIAEAFF.

The V call is TRBV30, the J call TRBJ1-3; tentatively, D is TRBD1 (5 bases). V shed 2 bases and J shed 4 bases, with 9 bases lying between them. The CDR3 is 13 amino acids. The germline gives CDR1 GTSNPN, CDR2 SVGIG (reference sequence). CDR3 sequence: CAWSQGSGNTIYF. The DNA of the CDR3 is TGTGCCTGGAGTCAGGGATCCGGAAACACCATATATTTT.

This clonotype was observed a handful of times. The rearrangement uses TRBV6-5 and TRBJ1-2; 7 bases map to TRBD1. The CDR3 has 16 residues. Per germline, CDR1 MNHEY and CDR2 SVGAGI. With V trimmed by 0 bases and J by 0 bases, 4 bases remained unmatched. In DNA, the CDR3 is TGTGCCAGCAGTTACTCGTACAGGGGATCTAACTATGGCTACACCTTC. Amino acids: CASSYSYRGSNYGYTF.

This clonotype was counted ten times or more. The chain recombines TRBV11-3 with TRBJ2-5; perhaps D is TRBD1 or TRBD2 (5 bases each). V dropped 0 bases and J dropped 4 bases, with 15 bases sitting between them. Germline CDR1 and CDR2: SGHNT and YENEEA. The CDR3 is 16 amino acids. The CDR3 loop reads CASSLDGTLPGETQYF. For the CDR3, the DNA is TGTGCCAGCAGCTTAGACGGGACCCTTCCGGGAGAGACCCAGTACTTC.

As concerns this clonotype: One junction end disagrees with the germline gene, perhaps due to a read error. The chain couples TRBV2 to TRBJ2-5; tentative D call: TRBD2 (8 bases). Germline V gene sequence: CDR1 SNHLY, CDR2 FYNNEI. This CDR3 spans 14 amino acids. As DNA, the CDR3 is TGTGCCAGCAGTGAAGGCGGGGGGACAGAGGCCCAGTACTTC. Translated: CASSEGGGTEAQYF.

The genes are TRBV7-3 and TRBJ2-1, with TRBD1 matching 7 bases. CDR1 is SGHTA, CDR2 FQGTGA, per germline. V dropped 5 bases and J dropped 3; count of bases not matched to a gene: 4. CDR3 length equals 14 residues. This CDR3 is CASSTWDSYNEQFF. Here the CDR3 DNA reads TGTGCCAGCAGCACCTGGGACAGCTACAATGAGCAGTTCTTC.

This CDR3 is CASSARRGEAFF. CDR3 coding DNA: TGTGCCAGCAGCGCCCGCAGAGGAGAAGCTTTCTTT. J is TRBJ1-1 and V is TRBV11-3; no clear D gene. V lost 5 bases, J lost 8 bases, and 12 bases lay in between. Germline-derived CDR1 and CDR2 are SGHNT and YENEEA. The CDR3 contains 12 residues.

This clonotype has a single count. The rearrangement joins TRBV18 to TRBJ2-1, with a tentative D call TRBD1 (5 bases). The V end was cut by 3 bases, the J end by 3 bases, with 9 bases between. Per germline, CDR1 KGHSH and CDR2 LQKENI. The CDR3 runs 14 residues. This CDR3 reads CASSPITGYNEQFF. In DNA form, the CDR3 reads TGTGCCAGCTCACCGATTACAGGCTACAATGAGCAGTTCTTC.

This clonotype was seen only a few times. The chain couples TRBV7-2 to TRBJ2-2; perhaps TRBD1 as D (5 bases). The CDR3 has 14 residues. Trimming shortened V by 6 bases and J by 2 bases, and 10 bases separated the two germline ends. Germline CDR1 is SGHTA and CDR2 is FQGNSA. CDR3 in amino acids: CASSQGVNTGELFF. The CDR3 nucleotides read TGTGCCAGCAGTCAGGGCGTAAACACCGGGGAGCTGTTTTTT.